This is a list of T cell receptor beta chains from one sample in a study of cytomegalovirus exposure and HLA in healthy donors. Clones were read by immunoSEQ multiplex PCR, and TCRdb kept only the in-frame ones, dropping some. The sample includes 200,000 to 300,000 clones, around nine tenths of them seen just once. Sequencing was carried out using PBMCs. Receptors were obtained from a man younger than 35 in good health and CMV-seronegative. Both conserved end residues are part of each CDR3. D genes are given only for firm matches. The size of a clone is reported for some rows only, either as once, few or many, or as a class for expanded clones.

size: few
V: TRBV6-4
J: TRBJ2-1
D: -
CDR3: CASSDRAGGAGYEQFF
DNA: TGTGCCAGCAGTGACAGGGCTGGAGGGGCAGGCTATGAGCAGTTCTTC

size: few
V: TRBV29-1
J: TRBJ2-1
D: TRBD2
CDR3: CSVAPRGLAAYNEQFF
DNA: TGCAGCGTTGCCCCAAGGGGACTAGCGGCCTACAATGAGCAGTTCTTC

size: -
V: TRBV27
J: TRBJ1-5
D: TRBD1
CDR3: CASSLATGDQPQHF
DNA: TGTGCCAGCAGTTTGGCGACAGGGGATCAGCCCCAGCATTTT

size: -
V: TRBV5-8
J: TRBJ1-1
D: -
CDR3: CASSLRELGTEAFF
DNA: TGTGCCAGCAGCTTGAGGGAGTTGGGAACTGAAGCTTTCTTT

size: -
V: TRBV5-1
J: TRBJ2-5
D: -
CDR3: CASSSQETQYF
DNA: TGCGCCAGCAGCTCTCAAGAGACCCAGTACTTC

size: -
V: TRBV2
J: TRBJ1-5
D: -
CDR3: CASSGDGNQPQHF
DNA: TGTGCCAGCAGCGGAGATGGCAATCAGCCCCAGCATTTT

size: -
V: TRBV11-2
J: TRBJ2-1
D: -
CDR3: CASSAGVGPYNEQFF
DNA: TGTGCCAGCAGCGCCGGGGTAGGACCCTACAATGAGCAGTTCTTC

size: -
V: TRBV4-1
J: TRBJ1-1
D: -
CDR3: CASSQGGSGEAFF
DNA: TGCGCCAGCAGCCAAGGAGGGTCCGGAGAAGCTTTCTTT

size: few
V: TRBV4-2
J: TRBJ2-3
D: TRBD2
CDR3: CASSQGWGGDTQYF
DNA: TGTGCCAGCAGCCAAGGTTGGGGAGGGGATACGCAGTATTTT

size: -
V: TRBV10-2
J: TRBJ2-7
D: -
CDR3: CASSESLGAEQYF
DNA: TGCGCCAGCAGTGAGTCGCTAGGGGCCGAGCAGTACTTC

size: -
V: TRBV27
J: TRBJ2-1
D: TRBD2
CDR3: CASSFVASGSFNEQFF
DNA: TGTGCCAGCAGTTTCGTCGCTAGCGGGAGTTTCAATGAGCAGTTCTTC

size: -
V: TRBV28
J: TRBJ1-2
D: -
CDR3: CASSPGGRTDYGYTF
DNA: TGTGCCAGCAGTCCCGGGGGGCGCACGGACTATGGCTACACCTTC

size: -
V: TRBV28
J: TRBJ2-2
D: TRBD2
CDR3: CASLAGGGPGELFF
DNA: TGTGCCAGCTTAGCGGGAGGGGGGCCCGGGGAGCTGTTTTTT

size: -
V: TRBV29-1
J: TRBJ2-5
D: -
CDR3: CSVESGRETQYF
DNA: TGCAGCGTTGAATCAGGGCGGGAGACCCAGTACTTC

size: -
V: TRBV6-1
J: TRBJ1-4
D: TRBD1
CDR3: CASSVWEDRDEKLFF
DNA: TGTGCCAGCAGTGTTTGGGAGGACAGGGATGAAAAACTGTTTTTT

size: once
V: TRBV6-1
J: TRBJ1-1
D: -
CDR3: CASSPLRGDTEAFF
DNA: TGTGCCAGTAGCCCCCTGCGGGGGGACACTGAAGCTTTCTTT

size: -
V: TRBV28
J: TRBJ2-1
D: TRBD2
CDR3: CASSLNLAVNEQFF
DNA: TGTGCCAGCAGTTTAAACCTAGCGGTCAATGAGCAGTTCTTC

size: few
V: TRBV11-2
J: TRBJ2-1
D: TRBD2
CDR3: CASSQGLAEYNEQFF
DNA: TGTGCCAGCAGCCAGGGACTAGCGGAATACAATGAGCAGTTCTTC

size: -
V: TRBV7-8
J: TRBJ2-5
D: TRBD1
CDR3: CASSFQGQGQETQYF
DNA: TGTGCCAGCAGCTTCCAAGGACAGGGGCAAGAGACCCAGTACTTC

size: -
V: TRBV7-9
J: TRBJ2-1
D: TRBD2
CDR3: CASSQEAGLTQAGLNEQFF
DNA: TGTGCCAGCAGCCAAGAAGCGGGGCTAACCCAAGCGGGACTCAATGAGCAGTTCTTC

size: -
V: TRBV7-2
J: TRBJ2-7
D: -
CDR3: CASSLYGGKSSYEQYF
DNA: TGTGCCAGCAGCTTATATGGCGGAAAGAGCTCCTACGAGCAGTACTTC

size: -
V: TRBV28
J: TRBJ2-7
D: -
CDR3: CASSTTGTSFYEQYF
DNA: TGTGCCAGCAGTACAACCGGGACAAGCTTCTACGAGCAGTACTTC

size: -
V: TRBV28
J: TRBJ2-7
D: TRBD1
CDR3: CASSIHGTVSYEQYF
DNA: TGTGCCAGCTCAATCCACGGGACAGTCTCCTACGAGCAGTACTTC

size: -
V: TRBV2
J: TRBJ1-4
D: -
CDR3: CASSTWTVATNEKLFF
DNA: TGTGCCAGCAGTACCTGGACAGTTGCAACTAATGAAAAACTGTTTTTT

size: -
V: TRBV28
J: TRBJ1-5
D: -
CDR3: CASSLLQGSQPQHF
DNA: TGTGCCAGCAGTTTATTGCAGGGCAGCCAGCCCCAGCATTTT

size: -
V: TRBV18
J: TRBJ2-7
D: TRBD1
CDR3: CASSPRGAGTAYEQYF
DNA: TGTGCCAGCTCACCACGTGGAGCAGGGACAGCCTACGAGCAGTACTTC

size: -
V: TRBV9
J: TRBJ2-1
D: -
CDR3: CASSVGGLHNEQFF
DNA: TGTGCCAGCAGCGTAGGGGGGCTACACAATGAGCAGTTCTTC

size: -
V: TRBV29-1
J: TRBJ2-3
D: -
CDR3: CSAAKGVGTDTQYF
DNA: TGCAGCGCCGCGAAGGGGGTCGGGACGGATACGCAGTATTTT

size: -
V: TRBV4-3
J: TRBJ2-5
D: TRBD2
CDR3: CASSQGGLAETQYF
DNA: TGCGCCAGCAGCCAAGGGGGACTAGCGGAGACCCAGTACTTC

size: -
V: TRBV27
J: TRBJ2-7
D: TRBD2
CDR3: CASSLAGGPRNEQYF
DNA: TGTGCCAGCAGTTTGGCGGGAGGACCAAGGAACGAGCAGTACTTC

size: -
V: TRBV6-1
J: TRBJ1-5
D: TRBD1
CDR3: CASSEAETGGLQHF
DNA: TGTGCCAGCAGTGAAGCGGAGACAGGGGGTCTCCAGCATTTT

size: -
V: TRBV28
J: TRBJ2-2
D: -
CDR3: CASSIQAGTGIIGELFF
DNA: TGTGCCAGCAGTATCCAGGCAGGGACTGGCATAATCGGGGAGCTGTTTTTT

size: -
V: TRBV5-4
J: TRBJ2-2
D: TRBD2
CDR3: CASSPTPGGKAGELFF
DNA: TGTGCCAGCAGCCCTACACCGGGAGGGAAGGCCGGGGAGCTGTTTTTT

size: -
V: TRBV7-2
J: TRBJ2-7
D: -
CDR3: CASSRLTGDTYEQYF
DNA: TGTGCCAGCAGCCGACTAACGGGCGACACTTACGAGCAGTACTTC

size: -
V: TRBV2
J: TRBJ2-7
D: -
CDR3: CASGHYEQYF
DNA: TGTGCCAGCGGACACTACGAGCAGTACTTC